These 8 T cell receptor beta chains came from one sample sequenced in a study of blood T cell repertoires in COVID-19. Only in-frame clones appear in the TCRdb table, and some are missing; sequencing was by immunoSEQ multiplex PCR. In the table there are 50,000 to 60,000 clones, 80% to 85% of which are singletons. Input material: peripheral blood. The receptors originated from an elderly man with COVID-19, enrolled during active disease.

This sequence joins TRBV9 and TRBJ1-1, with a weak D call TRBD1 (5 bases). The germline gives CDR1 SGDLS, CDR2 YYNGEE. This CDR3 region has 16 residues. Deletions cut 4 bases from V and 1 base from J, with 17 bases between. The CDR3 sequence: CASSPRWGTQNTEAFF. The CDR3 nucleotides read TGTGCCAGCAGCCCCCGATGGGGCACTCAGAACACTGAAGCTTTCTTT.

This clone occurred a few times. The DNA for the CDR3 is TGTGCCAGCAGTCAACTCCGGACAGGGAGGGTCACTGAAGCTTTCTTT. This translates into CASSQLRTGRVTEAFF. This chain joins TRBV25-1 and TRBJ1-1; the match to TRBD1 covers 8 bases. Trimming took 5 bases from V and 4 from J; bases not matched to a gene: 12. Germline values: CDR1 MGHDK, CDR2 SYGVNS. This CDR3 comprises 16 residues.

This sequence joins TRBV10-3 and TRBJ1-6; D not certain. There are 13 residues in the CDR3. Germline CDR1 reads ENHRY; CDR2 reads SYGVKD. V lost 9 bases, J lost 0 bases, and 6 bases lay in between. CDR3 DNA sequence: TGTGCCATTCAGTCCTCCTATAATTCACCCCTCCACTTT. Its protein product is CAIQSSYNSPLHF.

The chain employs TRBV5-4 and TRBJ2-7, with TRBD2 identical over 7 bases. With V trimmed by 2 bases and J by 2 bases, 22 bases remained unmatched. Germline V gives CDR1 SGHNT, CDR2 YYREEE (reference sequence). The CDR3 is made up of 20 amino acids. The CDR3 spells CASSLKGSRECALITYEQYV. CDR3 nucleotide sequence: TGTGCCAGCAGCTTAAAGGGGTCGCGGGAGTGTGCCCTTATAACCTACGAGCAGTACGTC.

The chain combines TRBV11-2 with TRBJ1-1, with D possibly being TRBD1 (6 bases). The germline V gene has CDR1 SGHAT and CDR2 FQNNGV. The CDR3 is made up of 14 amino acids. Trimming cost V 2 bases and J 5 bases, with 12 bases left between them. The CDR3 sequence: CASSLRGGRTEAFF. In nucleotides, the CDR3 is TGTGCCAGCAGCTTAAGGGGGGGAAGGACTGAAGCTTTCTTT. The whole variable domain, filled in from reference TRBV11-2 and TRBJ1-1, reads EAGVAQSPRYKIIEKRQSVAFWCNPISGHATLYWYQQILGQGPKLLIQFQNNGVVDDSQLPKDRFSAERLKGVDSTLKIQPAKLEDSAVYLCASSLRGGRTEAFFGQGTRLTVV.

The chain has TRBV13 and TRBJ1-2; D may be TRBD1 (6 bases). The V end was cut by 6 bases, the J end by 6 bases, with 14 bases between. This CDR3 contains 13 residues. Germline loops: CDR1 PRHDT, CDR2 FYEKMQ (reference sequence). CDR3 sequence (DNA): TGTGCCAGCAGTTCCGACAGGAGCAATGGCTACACCTTC. Its translation: CASSSDRSNGYTF.

This chain uses TRBV2 with TRBJ1-1, with 8 bases identical to TRBD1. This CDR3 region has 14 residues. The germline gives CDR1 SNHLY, CDR2 FYNNEI. J lost 2 bases, V lost 4 bases, and 3 bases had no gene match. The CDR3 is CASSVGQVNTEAFF. Here the CDR3 DNA reads TGTGCCAGCAGTGTGGGACAGGTTAACACTGAAGCTTTCTTT.

The chain links TRBV29-1 to TRBJ1-1, with TRBD1 matching 8 bases. Germline V lookup: CDR1 SQVTM, CDR2 ANQGSEA. The CDR3 runs to 14 residues. V lost 8 bases, J lost 6 bases, and 14 bases stayed unmatched. The DNA for the CDR3 is TGCAGCTTGGGATCGACAGGGGAAGGCGCTGAAGCTTTCTTT. Translated, it gives CSLGSTGEGAEAFF. The whole variable domain, remainder taken from reference TRBV29-1 and TRBJ1-1, is SAVISQKPSRDICQRGTSLTIQCQVDSQVTMMFWYRQQPGQSLTLIATANQGSEATYESGFVIDKFPISRPNLTFSTLTVSNMSPEDSSIYLCSLGSTGEGAEAFFGQGTRLTVV.